These T cell receptor beta chains were read from a single sample in a study of blood T cell repertoires in COVID-19. Using immunoSEQ multiplex PCR, the repertoire was profiled, and TCRdb retains in-frame clones only, with some absent. The data show 450,000 to 600,000 clones, around 90% seen once. What was sequenced was PBMCs or T cells enriched from blood (not recorded which). The receptors here all came from a woman between 18 and 29 years old who had recovered from COVID-19. Each CDR3 is given with its conserved first and last residue. A D gene is named only where the DNA matches it firmly. Part of the rows lack a size; the others show once, few, many or a class for expanded clones.

>.|TRBJ2-6|.|16|TRBV5-5
CASSLTPTDGANVLTF
TGTGCCAGCAGCTTGACACCAACCGATGGGGCCAACGTCCTGACTTTC
>.|TRBJ2-2|.|14|TRBV7-8
CASSWASQSGELFF
TGTGCCAGCAGCTGGGCTAGCCAATCCGGGGAGCTGTTTTTT
>.|TRBJ2-3|.|14|TRBV7-9
CASSLEGYTDTQYF
TGTGCCAGCAGCTTAGAGGGGTATACAGATACGCAGTATTTT
>.|TRBJ1-1|.|15|TRBV27
CASSLSAPGVTEAFF
TGTGCCAGCAGTTTATCCGCCCCTGGAGTCACTGAAGCTTTCTTT
>.|TRBJ1-5|TRBD1|16|TRBV28
CAAHESGTGGDQPQHF
TGTGCCGCGCACGAATCCGGGACAGGGGGCGATCAGCCCCAGCATTTT
>.|TRBJ2-5|.|13|TRBV5-5
CASSRTPQETQYF
TGTGCCAGCAGTAGGACACCACAAGAGACCCAGTACTTC
>.|TRBJ2-3|TRBD1|19|TRBV27
CASSLLPPGQQRRTDTQYF
TGTGCCAGCAGTTTACTTCCTCCGGGACAGCAACGTAGGACAGATACGCAGTATTTT
>.|TRBJ1-4|.|15|TRBV7-6
CASSLGTGSGEKLFF
TGTGCCAGCAGCTTAGGCACAGGGTCTGGCGAAAAACTGTTTTTT
>.|TRBJ2-7|.|15|TRBV5-4
CASSGAGSLGYEQYF
TGTGCCAGCAGCGGTGCAGGGTCATTGGGCTACGAGCAGTACTTC
>.|TRBJ2-1|TRBD2|15|TRBV24-1
CATRTTSGKDNEQFF
TGTGCCACCAGAACGACTAGCGGGAAGGACAATGAGCAGTTCTTC
>many|TRBJ1-6|TRBD1|15|TRBV27
CASSLLGQDNSPLHF
TGTGCCAGCAGCTTGCTGGGACAGGACAATTCACCCCTCCACTTT
>.|TRBJ2-7|.|15|TRBV27
CASSPTRALGDEQYF
TGTGCCAGCAGTCCCACCAGGGCCCTAGGGGACGAGCAGTACTTC
>.|TRBJ1-5|.|13|TRBV5-6
CASSLEREQPQHF
.
>.|TRBJ1-2|.|16|TRBV19
CASRPQTMMGAGGYTF
TGTGCCAGTCGACCTCAAACCATGATGGGGGCTGGTGGCTACACCTTC
>few|TRBJ1-5|.|18|TRBV21-1
CASSKGCGQGFGDQPQHF
TGTGCCAGCAGCAAAGGGTGTGGACAGGGTTTTGGGGATCAGCCCCAGCATTTT
>.|TRBJ1-1|.|13|TRBV19
CASSTTGNTEAFF
TGTGCCAGTAGTACGACAGGGAACACTGAAGCTTTCTTT
>once|TRBJ1-2|.|13|TRBV24-1
CATRDAGDYGYTF
TGTGCCACCAGAGACGCAGGGGACTATGGCTACACCTTC
>.|TRBJ2-5|TRBD2|16|TRBV4-2
CASSQGLAGGQETQYF
TGTGCCAGCAGCCAAGGACTAGCGGGGGGCCAAGAGACCCAGTACTTC
>few|TRBJ1-4|TRBD1|14|TRBV30
CAWSLRTGYEKLFF
TGTGCCTGGAGTTTAAGGACAGGATATGAAAAACTGTTTTTT
>.|TRBJ2-5|.|13|TRBV11-3
CASSLNVEETQYF
TGTGCCAGCAGCTTAAATGTAGAAGAGACCCAGTACTTC
>.|TRBJ2-7|.|11|TRBV7-9
CASSLKREVYF
TGTGCCAGCAGCCTAAAGAGGGAGGTGTACTTC
>once|TRBJ2-7|.|13|TRBV6-5
CASSYERTYEQYF
TGTGCCAGCAGTTATGAGCGGACCTACGAGCAGTACTTC
>.|TRBJ2-3|.|15|TRBV24-1
CATSDSLGGADTQYF
TGTGCCACCAGTGATAGTCTGGGGGGTGCAGATACGCAGTATTTT
>.|TRBJ2-3|TRBD2|16|TRBV7-9
CASSPPGGWGTDTQYF
TGTGCCAGCAGTCCCCCGGGGGGTTGGGGGACAGATACGCAGTATTTT
>.|TRBJ2-1|.|17|TRBV5-1
CASSLESPISSYNEQFF
TGCGCCAGCAGCTTGGAGTCACCTATTAGCTCCTACAATGAGCAGTTCTTC
>few|TRBJ1-5|.|16|TRBV20-1
CSASRGYSKSNQPQHF
TGCAGTGCTAGTCGAGGATATAGTAAGAGCAATCAGCCCCAGCATTTT
>.|TRBJ2-1|TRBD1|16|TRBV2
CASSHGTGDPYNEQFF
TGTGCCAGCAGTCACGGGACAGGGGACCCCTACAATGAGCAGTTCTTC
>few|TRBJ1-3|TRBD1|14|TRBV19
CASGLGTGKNTIYF
TGTGCCAGTGGGCTCGGGACAGGGAAAAACACCATATATTTT
>.|TRBJ1-1|.|17|TRBV18
CASSPKSPGNMNTEAFF
TGTGCCAGCTCACCAAAGTCCCCTGGTAACATGAACACTGAAGCTTTCTTT
>.|TRBJ2-3|.|14|TRBV5-1
CASSLTAYTDTQYF
TGCGCCAGCAGCTTGACCGCCTACACAGATACGCAGTATTTT
>.|TRBJ1-4|.|14|TRBV5-1
CASSLGATNEKLFF
TGCGCCAGCAGCCTCGGGGCAACTAATGAAAAACTGTTTTTT